The entry that follows covers one T cell receptor beta chain sequence. This entry comes from a study of blood T cell repertoires in COVID-19. Whole-study context: Samples came from the United States, Italy and Spain, spanning acute and convalescent COVID-19. PBMCs, B-cell-depleted T cells, or T cells were the source of the cDNA or gDNA that made up the material.

Germline V lookup: CDR1 SGHTA, CDR2 FQGTGA. The CDR3 is 14 amino acids. The V segment lost 5 bases and the J segment 2 bases; nucleotides outside the gene matches: 4. As originally analysed: Estimates of nucleated cell counts were drawn from the amplification of reference gene primers. Using immunoSEQ multiplex PCR, the repertoire was profiled, and TCRdb retains in-frame clones only, with some absent. V and J calls and clone size are copied from that table; D and trimming were computed from the DNA. Here the sample spans about 400,000 clones, roughly 89% being singletons. Source material: peripheral blood. The clonotype was recovered from a woman in her 30s with acute or convalescent COVID-19. The rearrangement links TRBV7-3 to TRBJ2-3; 7 nucleotides line up with TRBD2. The CDR3 sequence is CASSPGGSTDTQYF. Written as DNA, the CDR3 is TGTGCCAGCAGCCCCGGGGGGTCCACAGATACGCAGTATTTT.